This T cell receptor (beta chain) was recorded in a study of T cells in Graves' hyperthyroidism and ophthalmopathy. Overall study findings and caveats: Among thyroid clonotypes expanded above 0.001, most also appeared in blood.

Amplification targeted TCR beta CDR3 regions from RNA transcripts. In the first-round RT-PCR of the TCR CDR3, the HTBI primer set was used. MiXCR, applied by TCRdb to the multiplex PCR reads, yields one record per CDR3 protein. This sample has about 260,000 distinct CDR3 sequences, with under 30% found just once. This clonotype occurred many times. Its antigen is not known. The receptor was isolated from a man aged 35 to 55 with Graves' hyperthyroidism that later progressed to Graves' ophthalmopathy. The sample comprised blood.

Here the CDR3 DNA reads TGTGCCAGCAGTTGGGGGGCCGAGCAGTACTTC. It is translated as CASSWGAEQYF. The rearrangement uses TRBV25-1 and TRBJ2-7; D is perhaps TRBD1 or TRBD2 (6 bases each). Trimming cost V 5 bases and J 6 bases, with 8 bases left between them. The CDR3 contains 11 residues. Germline loops: CDR1 MGHDK, CDR2 SYGVNS.